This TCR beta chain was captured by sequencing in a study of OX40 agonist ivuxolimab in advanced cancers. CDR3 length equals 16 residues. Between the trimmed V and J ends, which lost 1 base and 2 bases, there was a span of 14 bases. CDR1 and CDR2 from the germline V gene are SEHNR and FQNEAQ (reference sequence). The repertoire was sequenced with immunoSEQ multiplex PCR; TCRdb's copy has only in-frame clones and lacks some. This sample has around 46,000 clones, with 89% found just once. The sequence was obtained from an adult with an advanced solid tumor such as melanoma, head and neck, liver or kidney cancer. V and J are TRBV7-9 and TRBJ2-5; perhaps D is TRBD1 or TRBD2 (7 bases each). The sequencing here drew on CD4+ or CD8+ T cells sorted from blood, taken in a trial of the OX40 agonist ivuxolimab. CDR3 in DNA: TGTGCCAGCAGCTTAGGGCAGGGGGGGCTACAAGAGACCCAGTACTTC. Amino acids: CASSLGQGGLQETQYF. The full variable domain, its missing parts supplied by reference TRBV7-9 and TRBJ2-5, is DTGVSQNPRHKITKRGQNVTFRCDPISEHNRLYWYRQTLGQGPEFLTYFQNEAQLEKSRLLSDRFSAERPKGSFSTLEIQRTEQGDSAMYLCASSLGQGGLQETQYFGPGTRLLVL.